Described below is a single T cell receptor beta chain sequence and its context. Its antigen is not yet known. No much larger clone exists at a distance of one base, and base qualities are not known. What this sample's time point label stands for: baseline before first vaccination. Samples from vaccinated people were obtained from the UK trials COV001 and COV002, which included a single-blind randomized controlled phase 2/3 trial of AZD1222 (ChAdOx1 nCoV-19) in healthy adults. For TCRbeta chain sequencing, PBMC samples were collected from trial participants at day 0 and at day 28 after the second dose. The sample comes from a study of T cell responses to AZD1222 COVID-19 vaccine (dated by TCRdb to the early 2020s). About the study as a whole: AZD1222 recipients whose second dose came at about 4 weeks and those whose second dose came at about 12 weeks were combined into one group, since spike-specific TCR depth and breadth did not differ between the two schedules. Enrollment into the trials was organized by age into subgroups of 18-55, 56-69 and 70-plus years, and those subgroups contained roughly 160, 29 and 62 TCR-sequenced participants, respectively. A total of 233 trial participants underwent TCR sequencing, of whom 207 received two doses of AZD1222 and about 26 received two doses of the MenACWY control vaccine.

General conclusions and limits of the study: Most participants were white British and females outnumbered males, and the authors suggested that clonal diversity may have been underestimated. Vaccine-associated CD4 TCRs spanned the whole spike protein, with dominant responses in regions 160-218 and 743-854. Spike-specific TCR breadth and depth rose significantly after two AZD1222 doses compared with day 0 and with MenACWY recipients. In the small 56-69-year group, the increase in depth fell short of significance, most likely because of low power. Reportedly, close to half of the unique spike-specific TCRs recognized epitopes lying outside the regions that are mutated in the B.1.351 and B.1.1.7 variants. Because no samples from the day 14 peak response were available, repertoires could be characterized only after the peak T cell response. Conclusions about previously exposed vaccinees are limited, since just five or six AZD1222 recipients were seropositive for SARS-CoV-2 at baseline.

The CDR3 regions of human TCRbeta chains were analyzed by immunosequencing. The original methods were these. TCRs in the repertoires were matched against a reference library of SARS-CoV-2-specific TCRs that had been generated with the MIRA antigen-specificity platform. Breadth meant the fraction of unique TCRs that were SARS-CoV-2-associated, whereas depth meant the fraction of total T cells that were SARS-CoV-2-associated. Using the MIRA data, every spike-specific TCR was mapped to the spike region that the TCR reacted to and assigned to either a CD4 or a CD8 class. Log10-transformed breadth and depth values were compared by one-way ANOVA with Sidak's multiple comparisons tests. TCRdb took this table from immuneACCESS and kept in-frame rearrangements with V and J called. Such tables lack part of the clones; where checked against another copy, unresolved V genes explain under half of the gap, and the rest is unexplained. V, J and clone size were drawn from that table, and D and trimming were deduced from the DNA. Across this sample there are 95,000 to 150,000 clones, with more than 85% seen only once. Of the sample, roughly a tenth is held by the ten largest clones.

Based on the germline V gene (reference sequence), the CDR1 and CDR2 sequences are LGHDT and YNNKEL. The CDR3 contains 15 residues, cysteine and phenylalanine counted. Of the read, only the CDR3 DNA is kept; its 45 bases are in frame from base 1. V gives up 0 bases and J gives up 8 bases, and the segment between their germline ends measures 16 bases. The V and J segments used are TRBV3-1 (or the pseudogene TRBV3-2) and TRBJ1-2; the best D guess is TRBD1, with 5 bases matching. The sequences come from peripheral blood, collected on day 0 of AZD1222 vaccination. The sequence came from an adult in good health. The encoded CDR3 is CASSQDRAYHEGYTF. The DNA is TGTGCCAGCAGCCAAGACAGGGCTTACCACGAGGGCTACACCTTC.